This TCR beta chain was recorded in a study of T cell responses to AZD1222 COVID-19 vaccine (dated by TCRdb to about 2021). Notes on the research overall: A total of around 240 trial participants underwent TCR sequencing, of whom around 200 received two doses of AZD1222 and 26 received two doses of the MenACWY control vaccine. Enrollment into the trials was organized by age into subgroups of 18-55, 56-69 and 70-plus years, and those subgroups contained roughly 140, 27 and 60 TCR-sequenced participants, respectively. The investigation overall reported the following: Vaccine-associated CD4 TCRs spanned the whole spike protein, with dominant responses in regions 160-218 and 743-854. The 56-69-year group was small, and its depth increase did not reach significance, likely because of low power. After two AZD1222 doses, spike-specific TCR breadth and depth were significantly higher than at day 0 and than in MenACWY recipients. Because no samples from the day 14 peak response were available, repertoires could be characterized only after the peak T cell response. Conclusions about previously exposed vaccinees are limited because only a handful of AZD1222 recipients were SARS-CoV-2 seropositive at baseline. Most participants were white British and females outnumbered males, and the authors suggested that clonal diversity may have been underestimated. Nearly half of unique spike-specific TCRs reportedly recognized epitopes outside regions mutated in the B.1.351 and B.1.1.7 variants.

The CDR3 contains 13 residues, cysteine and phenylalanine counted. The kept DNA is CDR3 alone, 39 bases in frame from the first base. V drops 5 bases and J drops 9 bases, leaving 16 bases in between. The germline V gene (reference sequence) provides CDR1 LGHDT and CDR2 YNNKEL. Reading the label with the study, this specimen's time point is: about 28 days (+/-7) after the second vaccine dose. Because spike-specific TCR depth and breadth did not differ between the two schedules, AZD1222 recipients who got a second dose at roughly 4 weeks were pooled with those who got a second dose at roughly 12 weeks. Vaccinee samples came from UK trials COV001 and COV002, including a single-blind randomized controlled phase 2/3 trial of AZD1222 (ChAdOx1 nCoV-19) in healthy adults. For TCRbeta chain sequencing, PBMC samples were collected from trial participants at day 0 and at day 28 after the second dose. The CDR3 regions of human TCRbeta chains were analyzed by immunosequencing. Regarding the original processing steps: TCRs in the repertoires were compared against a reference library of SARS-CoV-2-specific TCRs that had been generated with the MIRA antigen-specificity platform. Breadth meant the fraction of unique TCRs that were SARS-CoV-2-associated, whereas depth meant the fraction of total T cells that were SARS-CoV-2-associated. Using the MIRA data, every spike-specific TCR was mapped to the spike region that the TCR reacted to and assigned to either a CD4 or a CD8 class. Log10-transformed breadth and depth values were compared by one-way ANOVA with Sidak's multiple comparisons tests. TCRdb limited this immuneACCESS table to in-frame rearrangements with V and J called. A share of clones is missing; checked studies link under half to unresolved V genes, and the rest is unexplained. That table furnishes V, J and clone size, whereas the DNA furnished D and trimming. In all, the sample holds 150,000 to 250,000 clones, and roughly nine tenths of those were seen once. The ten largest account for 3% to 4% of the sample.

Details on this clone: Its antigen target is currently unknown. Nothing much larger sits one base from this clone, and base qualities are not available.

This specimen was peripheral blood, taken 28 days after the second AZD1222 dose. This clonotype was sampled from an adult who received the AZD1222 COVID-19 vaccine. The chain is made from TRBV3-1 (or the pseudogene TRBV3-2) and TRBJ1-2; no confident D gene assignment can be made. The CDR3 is CASSSRRANSYTF. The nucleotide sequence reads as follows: TGTGCCAGCAGCTCCCGGCGGGCCAACAGCTACACCTTC.